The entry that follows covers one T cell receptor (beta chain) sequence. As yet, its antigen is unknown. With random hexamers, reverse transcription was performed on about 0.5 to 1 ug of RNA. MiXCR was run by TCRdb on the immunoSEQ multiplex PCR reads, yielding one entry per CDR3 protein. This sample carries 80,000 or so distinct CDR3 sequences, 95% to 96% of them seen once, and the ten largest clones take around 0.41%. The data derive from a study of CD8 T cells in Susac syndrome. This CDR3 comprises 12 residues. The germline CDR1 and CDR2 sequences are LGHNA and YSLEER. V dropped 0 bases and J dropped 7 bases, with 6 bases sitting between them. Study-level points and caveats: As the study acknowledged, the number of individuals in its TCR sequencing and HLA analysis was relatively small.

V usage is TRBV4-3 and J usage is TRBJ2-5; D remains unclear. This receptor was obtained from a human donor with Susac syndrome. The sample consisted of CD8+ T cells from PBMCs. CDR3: CASSQDRGTQYF. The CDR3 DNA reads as TGCGCCAGCAGCCAAGATCGAGGGACCCAGTACTTC.